The clone carrying this T cell receptor beta chain was counted ten times or more. No antigen is known for it. Sequencing used immunoSEQ multiplex PCR; TCRdb keeps in-frame clones, though not all of them. The repertoire consists of under 45,000 clones, none detected only once. This specimen comes from a study of T cells after posttransplantation cyclophosphamide. Study-level points and caveats: Recipient CMV seropositivity and CMV reactivation strongly tracked TRB clonality. Skin or GI-infiltrating T cells shared few TRB sequences with blood.

Peripheral blood was collected from the related graft donor on the marrow donation day. Germline V gene data show CDR1 as KGHSH and CDR2 as LQKENI. The CDR3 length is 13 residues. Trimming removed 7 bases from V and 5 bases from J, with 14 bases in between. This receptor was identified in a woman between 45 and 65 years old in good health and a related stem cell transplant donor. The chain recombines TRBV18 with TRBJ2-5; possibly TRBD1 for D (5 bases). Specimen: PBMCs. The CDR3 loop reads CASCQAPGETQYF. Here the CDR3 DNA reads TGTGCCAGCTGCCAGGCTCCAGGGGAGACCCAGTACTTC.